Following are 30 T cell receptor beta chains from one sample sequenced in a study of T cell responses to AZD1222 COVID-19 vaccine. This table comes from immunoSEQ multiplex PCR, and its TCRdb copy is limited to in-frame clones, with some not included. The profile shows some 130,000 clones, around 90% of them singletons. Sequencing used peripheral blood, obtained on day 0 of AZD1222 vaccination. The receptors were sampled from an adult in good health.

This clone is a singleton in its sample. This rearrangement joins TRBV21-1 to TRBJ2-1; the D call TRBD1 from the table was never checked on the DNA. TRBV21-1 is described as a pseudogene. CDR3 length: 14 residues. In DNA form, the CDR3 reads TGTGCCAGCAGCACTGGGACAGTCATAAATGAGCAGTTCTTC. It translates to CASSTGTVINEQFF.

The J gene is TRBJ1-2, the V gene TRBV9; D is ambiguous. Looked up from germline, CDR1 is SGDLS and CDR2 is YYNGEE. The CDR3 sequence is 12 residues long. Trimming took 4 bases from V and 4 from J, leaving 8 bases between them. Here the CDR3 reads CASSSRVYGYTF. The DNA of the CDR3 is TGTGCCAGCAGCTCCCGAGTCTATGGCTACACCTTC.

This clone appeared a few times. The same CDR3 can be traced to other DNA sequences in this sample. V gene TRBV27 combines with J gene TRBJ1-6, with TRBD1 as a possible D gene (5 bases). CDR1 and CDR2 from the germline V gene are MNHEY and SMNVEV (reference sequence). Trimming removed 6 bases at V and 6 bases at J, with 18 bases between. This CDR3 contains 16 residues. CDR3 coding DNA: TGTGCCAGCAGCCCAAGGGGAGGGCAGGGTAATTCACCCCTCCACTTT. Translated: CASSPRGGQGNSPLHF.

This chain uses TRBV21-1 with TRBJ1-6; TRBD1 reflects the table's D call only, with no check against the DNA. TRBV21-1 is annotated as a pseudogene. This CDR3 contains 21 residues. The CDR3 loop is CASSAPYPGHPDSAKDSPLHF. The CDR3 DNA reads TGTGCCAGCAGCGCGCCCTATCCGGGACACCCCGATAGTGCGAAAGATTCACCCCTCCACTTT.

This clone was seen just once. The gene calls are TRBV9 and TRBJ2-1; 7 nucleotides agree with TRBD2. After removal of 0 bases from V and 7 bases from J, the junction contained 4 bases not matched to a gene. CDR3 length: 14 residues. CDR1 SGDLS and CDR2 YYNGEE come from the germline V gene. This CDR3 is CASSVERTSNEQFF. The CDR3 DNA follows: TGTGCCAGCAGCGTAGAGCGGACTAGTAATGAGCAGTTCTTC.

This sequence joins TRBV5-6 and TRBJ2-1, with D perhaps matching TRBD1 or TRBD2 (5 bases each). The CDR3 loop spans 12 amino acids. Trimming took 4 bases from V and 8 from J, leaving 10 bases between them. Germline assignment: CDR1 SGHDT and CDR2 YYEEEE. The CDR3 region is CASSPVGDEQFF. The CDR3 nucleotides read TGTGCCAGCAGCCCAGTGGGGGATGAGCAGTTCTTC. Using reference TRBV5-6 and TRBJ2-1 for the parts outside the CDR3, the full variable domain is DAGVTQSPTHLIKTRGQQVTLRCSPKSGHDTVSWYQQALGQGPQFIFQYYEEEERQRGNFPDRFSGHQFPNYSSELNVNALLLGDSALYLCASSPVGDEQFFGPGTRLTVL.

The V and J genes are TRBV19 and TRBJ1-1, with D hard to call. This CDR3 is built from 14 residues. V gave up 1 base and J gave up 4 bases, with 10 bases separating them. Germline V lookup: CDR1 LNHDA, CDR2 SQIVND (reference sequence). The CDR3 DNA reads TGTGCCAGTAGTATAGGGTGGGGAGGCACTGAAGCTTTCTTT. Its translation: CASSIGWGGTEAFF.

The chain is built from TRBV29-1 and TRBJ2-7; D is unresolved. The CDR3 loop spans 13 amino acids. Trimming stripped 4 bases from V and 7 bases from J, with 17 bases between. Germline CDR1 SQVTM, CDR2 ANQGSEA. The CDR3 DNA sequence: TGCAGCGTTGTGCACTCTTGGATCGGGGAGCAGTACTTC. Protein product: CSVVHSWIGEQYF.

The J gene is TRBJ1-5, the V gene TRBV4-1, with D perhaps TRBD1 (6 bases). Germline loops: CDR1 MGHRA, CDR2 YSYEKL. Trimming stripped 4 bases from V and 1 base from J, with 14 bases between. The CDR3 totals 16 residues. CDR3 protein: CASSPVGGASNQPQHF. CDR3 nucleotide sequence: TGCGCCAGCAGCCCGGTGGGGGGGGCCAGCAATCAGCCCCAGCATTTT.

Concerning this clone itself: Distinct nucleotide sequences in the sample also encode this CDR3. The CDR3 is CASSVSVSGNTIYF. The CDR3 region has the DNA TGTGCCAGCAGCGTTTCGGTATCGGGAAACACCATATATTTT. The genes are TRBV9 and TRBJ1-3; unclear D gene. In germline, CDR1 is SGDLS, CDR2 YYNGEE. CDR3 length: 14 residues. Trimming shortened V by 2 bases and J by 4 bases, and 10 bases separated the two germline ends.

The chain's CDR3 is CASSRLGTGQETQYF. The CDR3 nucleotides read TGTGCCAGCAGCCGTCTAGGGACAGGCCAAGAGACCCAGTACTTC. The rearrangement links TRBV7-7 to TRBJ2-5, with 8 bases matching TRBD1. The CDR3 runs to 15 residues. In germline, CDR1 is SSHAT, CDR2 FNYEAQ (reference sequence). Trimming cost V 5 bases and J 1 base; bases outside gene matches: 6.

The rearrangement joins TRBV5-8 to TRBJ2-5; 7 positions match TRBD2. CDR1 SGHTS and CDR2 YDEGEE come from the germline V gene. Trimming took 7 bases from V and 1 from J; bases not matched to a gene: 10. The CDR3 spans 15 residues. Here the CDR3 reads CASGYLGGVQETQYF. CDR3 coding DNA: TGTGCCAGCGGGTACTTGGGAGGGGTCCAAGAGACCCAGTACTTC.

CDR3 sequence: CASSSQGYQPQHF. The CDR3 bases are TGTGCCAGCAGCTCCCAGGGATACCAGCCCCAGCATTTT. The chain links TRBV5-8 to TRBJ1-5; D may be TRBD1 (5 bases). The ends were cut back, 3 bases at V and 7 bases at J, with 11 bases in the middle. Germline-derived CDR1 and CDR2 are SGHTS and YDEGEE. The CDR3 runs to 13 residues. The full variable domain, its missing parts supplied by reference TRBV5-8 and TRBJ1-5, is EAGVTQSPTHLIKTRGQQATLRCSPISGHTSVYWYQQALGLGLQFLLWYDEGEERNRGNFPPRFSGRQFPNYSSELNVNALELEDSALYLCASSSQGYQPQHFGDGTRLSIL.

The J gene is TRBJ2-7, the V gene TRBV5-4, with 9 positions matching TRBD1. CDR1 is SGHNT and CDR2 is YYREEE in the germline V gene (reference sequence). The CDR3 spans 14 residues. The trim removed 2 bases at V and 7 bases at J, leaving 7 bases unmatched. The CDR3 bases are TGTGCCAGCAGCTTAGCGGGACAGGGTGGGGAGCAGTACTTC. Protein: CASSLAGQGGEQYF.

This chain connects TRBV24-1 to TRBJ2-3; perhaps TRBD1 as D (5 bases). V gave up 2 bases and J gave up 6 bases, with 8 bases separating them. This CDR3 contains 13 residues. Germline-derived CDR1 and CDR2 are KGHDR and SFDVKD. The CDR3 region is CATSDSGSDTQYF. The CDR3 coding sequence is TGTGCCACCAGTGATTCAGGGTCCGATACGCAGTATTTT.

This clone has a single count. The chain links TRBV18 to TRBJ1-6, with 10 bases fitting TRBD1. The germline gives CDR1 KGHSH, CDR2 LQKENI. V shed 2 bases, J shed 9 bases, and the junction held 7 bases outside the gene matches. The CDR3 consists of 16 residues. The CDR3 nucleotides read TGTGCCAGCTCACCATCGACAGGGGGCAACCTTTCACCCCTCCACTTT. It encodes CASSPSTGGNLSPLHF. The full variable domain, rest sourced from reference TRBV18 and TRBJ1-6, is NAGVMQNPRHLVRRRGQEARLRCSPMKGHSHVYWYRQLPEEGLKFMVYLQKENIIDESGMPKERFSAEFPKEGPSILRIQQVVRGDSAAYFCASSPSTGGNLSPLHFGNGTRLTVT.

J is TRBJ2-7 and V is TRBV10-2; the match to TRBD1 covers 9 bases. CDR1 is WSHSY, CDR2 SAAADI, per germline. J was trimmed by 0 bases and V by 1 base; bases with no gene match: 16. This CDR3 is 20 amino acids long. CDR3 sequence reads: CASSEWVSGQGPARSYEQYF. DNA of the CDR3: TGCGCCAGCAGTGAGTGGGTCTCGGGACAGGGACCCGCGCGCTCCTACGAGCAGTACTTC.

The chain is built from TRBV6-1 and TRBJ1-3; D may be TRBD1 (5 bases). CDR1 and CDR2 (germline): MNHNS, SASEGT. Trimming removed 1 base at V and 0 bases at J, with 16 bases between. The CDR3 consists of 18 residues. The DNA of the CDR3 is TGTGCCAGCAGTGAAGAAACCCCGGGGCTGGGCTCTGGAAACACCATATATTTT. It yields the protein CASSEETPGLGSGNTIYF.

The chain has TRBV27 and TRBJ1-4; 7 bases agree with TRBD1. After removal of 4 bases from V and 5 bases from J, the junction contained 4 bases not matched to a gene. Germline V lookup: CDR1 MNHEY, CDR2 SMNVEV (reference sequence). This CDR3 is 14 amino acids long. This chain's CDR3 is CASSSGTENEKLFF. As DNA, the CDR3 is TGTGCCAGCAGTTCCGGGACAGAAAATGAAAAACTGTTTTTT.

The chain carries TRBV5-1 and TRBJ2-3; 12 nucleotides agree with TRBD2. With V trimmed by 4 bases and J by 0 bases, 6 bases remained unmatched. Germline V gene lookup returns CDR1 SGHRS and CDR2 YFSETQ. The CDR3 is made up of 17 amino acids. CDR3 DNA: TGCGCCAGCAGCACCCGACTAGCGGGGGCCAGCACAGATACGCAGTATTTT. Protein: CASSTRLAGASTDTQYF.

This sequence joins TRBV2 and TRBJ2-2, with 10 bases matching TRBD2. CDR1 SNHLY and CDR2 FYNNEI come from the germline V gene. The CDR3 consists of 18 residues. Trimming removed 0 bases from V and 7 bases from J; junction bases left unmatched: 11. CDR3 nucleotides: TGTGCCAGCAGTGAAGCTCCCACTCCTAGCGGGGGTGACGGGGAGCTGTTTTTT. Amino acid sequence: CASSEAPTPSGGDGELFF. Complete variable domain (other parts from reference TRBV2 and TRBJ2-2): EPEVTQTPSHQVTQMGQEVILRCVPISNHLYFYWYRQILGQKVEFLVSFYNNEISEKSEIFDDQFSVERPDGSNFTLKIRSTKLEDSAMYFCASSEAPTPSGGDGELFFGEGSRLTVL.

The chain's CDR3 is CASSRRTGLNTEAFF. The CDR3 bases are TGTGCCAGCAGTCGCCGGACAGGGCTGAACACTGAAGCTTTCTTT. The rearrangement links TRBV28 to TRBJ1-1; TRBD1 matches at 8 bases. The V segment lost 5 bases and the J segment 0 bases; nucleotides outside the gene matches: 5. Per the germline V gene, CDR1 is MDHEN and CDR2 is SYDVKM. This CDR3 contains 15 residues.

In its sample, this clone was seen a few times. The chain links TRBV29-1 to TRBJ2-1; D uncertain. Trimming pared 0 bases from V and 0 bases from J, leaving 12 bases between. The germline V gene has CDR1 SQVTM and CDR2 ANQGSEA. This CDR3 comprises 16 residues. Written as DNA, the CDR3 is TGCAGCGTTGAAGAATTTCGGCCAAGCTCCTACAATGAGCAGTTCTTC. This translates into CSVEEFRPSSYNEQFF.

The chain couples TRBV19 to TRBJ1-1; the D gene is possibly TRBD1 (5 bases). CDR1 is LNHDA, CDR2 SQIVND, per germline (reference sequence). The CDR3 runs 15 residues. Between the trimmed V and J ends, which lost 7 bases and 1 base, there was a span of 16 bases. The CDR3 DNA sequence: TGTGCCAGTACTATGCAGGGAGCCCAGAACACTGAAGCTTTCTTT. Translating it yields CASTMQGAQNTEAFF.

The rearrangement joins TRBV5-1 to TRBJ2-2, with D possibly matching TRBD1 (5 bases). Per the germline V gene, CDR1 is SGHRS and CDR2 is YFSETQ. The CDR3 has 16 residues. V lost 1 base, J lost 2 bases, and 12 bases lay in between. The CDR3 DNA reads as TGCGCCAGCAGCTTGAGCGCCCAGGGAAACACCGGGGAGCTGTTTTTT. It translates to CASSLSAQGNTGELFF.

This clone was detected once. The rearrangement uses TRBV2 and TRBJ1-5, with D uncertain. The CDR3 sequence is 14 residues long. Trimming stripped 3 bases from V and 4 bases from J, with 10 bases between. Per the germline V gene, CDR1 is SNHLY and CDR2 is FYNNEI. The CDR3 spells CASSDISGNQPQHF. The DNA for the CDR3 is TGTGCCAGCAGTGACATTTCGGGGAATCAGCCCCAGCATTTT. The full variable domain, in which reference TRBV2 and TRBJ1-5 provide the parts outside the CDR3, is EPEVTQTPSHQVTQMGQEVILRCVPISNHLYFYWYRQILGQKVEFLVSFYNNEISEKSEIFDDQFSVERPDGSNFTLKIRSTKLEDSAMYFCASSDISGNQPQHFGDGTRLSIL.

V is TRBV5-4 and J is TRBJ2-7; no firm D call. V was shortened by 0 bases and J by 2 bases, with 9 bases between the two germline ends. Germline lookup yields CDR1 SGHNT and CDR2 YYREEE (reference sequence). This CDR3 has 14 residues. CDR3 residues: CASSLAAEPYEQYF. In DNA, the CDR3 is TGTGCCAGCAGCTTGGCGGCAGAACCCTACGAGCAGTACTTC.

CDR3 nucleotide sequence: TGTGCCAGCAGCTCTGATGAGCAGTTCTTC. It specifies CASSSDEQFF. The chain uses TRBV7-9 and TRBJ2-1; D is uncertain. Germline CDR1 SEHNR, CDR2 FQNEAQ (reference sequence). V dropped 4 bases and J dropped 8 bases, with 3 bases sitting between them. The CDR3 runs 10 residues.

This sequence joins TRBV7-9 and TRBJ1-4, with TRBD1 as a possible D gene (6 bases). This CDR3 region has 12 residues. Per the germline V gene, CDR1 is SEHNR and CDR2 is FQNEAQ (reference sequence). V lost 8 bases and J lost 14, with 18 bases in between. The CDR3: CASVTRRQGLFF. The CDR3 region has the DNA TGTGCCAGCGTAACAAGAAGGCAGGGGCTGTTTTTT.

This rearrangement joins TRBV19 to TRBJ2-7; tentative D call: TRBD2 (6 bases). V was cut by 10 bases and J by 5 bases, with 24 bases left in between. The CDR3 is 15 residues long. The germline V gene encodes CDR1 LNHDA and CDR2 SQIVND (reference sequence). The CDR3, as DNA: TGTGCCATAGGGACTCTCATAGTAAGTAGCGACGAGCAGTACTTC. It encodes CAIGTLIVSSDEQYF.